This T cell receptor (beta chain) comes out of a study of cytomegalovirus exposure and HLA in healthy donors. Germline CDR1 SQVTM, CDR2 ANQGSEA. CDR3 length: 13 amino acids. With regard to this clone: Its matching antigen is unknown. Sequence at one end of the junction differs from germline and may be a read error. Other DNA sequences of this sample code for an identical CDR3.

Findings and limits, study-wide: A later analysis revealed that TCR association rates differed between HLA loci, peaking at DRB1 and bottoming out at HLA-C.

The PCR used 60 Vbeta and 13 Jbeta primers. TCRdb's copy holds only in-frame clones and misses some; the assay was immunoSEQ multiplex PCR. The sample includes about 31,000 clones, roughly 69% seen only once; the top ten take roughly 22%. The chain links TRBV29-1 to TRBJ1-1, with a possible D match to TRBD1 (5 bases). Sequencing was performed on PBMCs. This clonotype originated in a man between 50 and 59 years old in good health and CMV-seropositive. The CDR3 sequence: CSVGQGTNTEAFF. The DNA of the CDR3 is TGTAGCGTTGGGCAGGGTACTAACACTGAAGCTTTCTTT.